The sequence of this T cell receptor beta chain was determined in a study of blood T cell repertoires in COVID-19. Study as a whole: From the United States, Italy and Spain came samples of acute and convalescent COVID-19.

The CDR3 is 15 residues long. Germline-derived CDR1 and CDR2 are SGHNT and YYREEE (reference sequence). V trimming: 4 bases; J trimming: 0 bases; junction bases outside the gene matches: 5. Assay: immunoSEQ multiplex PCR; the TCRdb copy retains only in-frame clones and omits some. Of roughly 100,000 clones in the sample, 85% to 95% are singletons; the top ten hold over 5.5%. Sequenced input: peripheral blood. This sequence was found in a man aged 50 to 59 with active COVID-19. The chain employs TRBV5-4 and TRBJ2-3; TRBD1 matches at 7 bases. The CDR3 bases are TGTGCCAGCAGCCCTGACAGGGCCAGCACAGATACGCAGTATTTT. It specifies CASSPDRASTDTQYF.